Listed below are T cell receptor beta chains from one sample, sequenced in a study of tumor and adjacent non-tumor tissue in lung cancer. MiXCR was run by TCRdb on the multiplex PCR reads, yielding one entry per CDR3 protein. The sample shows over 110,000 distinct CDR3 sequences, around 65% of them seen only once. The specimen sequenced was lung tumor tissue. The receptor set was obtained from a man between 60 and 70 years old with small cell lung cancer. CDR3s include the opening cysteine and the closing phenylalanine or tryptophan. The D gene is left open where the match is weak. The size entry is marked missing in some rows and otherwise reads once, few, many or a size class.

j_gene	abundance	d_gene	v_gene	CDR3aa	CDR3nt
TRBJ2-3	-	TRBD2	TRBV20-1	CSAIGLAGGKDTQYF	TGCAGTGCTATAGGACTAGCGGGGGGGAAAGATACGCAGTATTTT
TRBJ2-3	-	-	TRBV24-1	CATVEPRRTDTQYF	TGTGCCACCGTCGAACCTCGCCGCACAGATACGCAGTATTTT
TRBJ1-4	-	TRBD1	TRBV12-3/TRBV12-4	CVNSPTGRNEKLFF	TGTGTCAACAGCCCGACAGGGCGGAATGAAAAACTGTTTTTT
TRBJ2-3	few	-	TRBV11-3	CVSSLAPSTDTQYF	TGTGTCAGCAGTTTAGCCCCCAGCACAGATACGCAGTATTTT
TRBJ2-1	once	TRBD2	TRBV20-1	CCATGLAGGLSSYNEQFF	TGCTGTGCAACTGGACTAGCGGGGGGCCTGAGCTCCTACAATGAGCAGTTCTTC
TRBJ1-6	-	TRBD1	TRBV6-6	CASSTGQNNSPLHF	TGTGCCAGCAGTACGGGACAGAATAATTCACCCCTCCACTTT
TRBJ1-3	-	-	TRBV10-3	CAISEKGPGNTIYF	TGTGCCATCAGTGAGAAGGGTCCCGGAAACACCATATATTTT
TRBJ2-7	few	TRBD1	TRBV24-1	CATSYRQGGYEQYF	TGTGCCACCAGTTACCGACAGGGTGGCTACGAGCAGTACTTC
TRBJ1-2	-	-	TRBV6-5	CASSKSGVAYFDYTF	TGTGCCAGCAGCAAATCAGGGGTCGCTTATTTCGACTACACCTTC
TRBJ2-7	few	-	TRBV7-3	CASSPEGGHEQYF	TGTGCCAGCAGCCCCGAGGGGGGCCACGAGCAGTACTTC
TRBJ2-1	-	-	TRBV11-2	CASSSSLIGDPKQFF	TGTGCCAGCAGTTCTTCCTTAATAGGGGACCCTAAGCAGTTCTTC
TRBJ2-5	-	-	TRBV6-2/TRBV6-3	CAISGGLGTQYF	TGTGCCATCAGTGGAGGCCTGGGGACCCAGTACTTC
TRBJ2-5	-	-	TRBV5-1	CASSLDGTQYF	TGCGCCAGCAGCTTGGACGGGACCCAATACTTC
TRBJ2-1	-	TRBD2	TRBV4-1	CASSQDSGLAGENEQFF	TGCGCCAGCAGCCAAGACTCGGGACTAGCGGGAGAAAATGAGCAGTTCTTC
TRBJ1-1	-	-	TRBV11-3	CAISLEGGTEAFF	TGCGCCATCAGCTTAGAGGGGGGAACTGAAGCATTCTTT
TRBJ2-1	many	TRBD1	TRBV4-2	CASSQPDRADEQFF	TGTGCCAGCAGCCAACCGGACAGGGCGGATGAGCAGTTCTTC
TRBJ2-7	few	-	TRBV6-6	CANSKGGGIGSSYEQYF	TGTGCCAACAGTAAAGGTGGGGGGATCGGGAGCTCCTACGAGCAGTACTTC
TRBJ1-1	-	-	TRBV6-1	CVSNEQRNTEAFF	TGTGTCAGCAATGAGCAGAGAAACACTGAAGCTTTCTTT
TRBJ2-2	-	-	TRBV6-6	CASSTPGGYTGELIF	TGTGCCAGCAGTACCCCAGGAGGGTACACCGGGGAGCTGATTTTT
TRBJ2-3	many	-	TRBV20-1	CSARGGRPGTDTQYF	TGCAGTGCTAGAGGGGGACGCCCGGGGACAGATACGCAGTATTTT
TRBJ2-3	-	-	TRBV20-1	CSARDGSGTIDTQYF	TGCAGTGCTAGAGATGGGAGCGGAACGATAGATACGCAGTATTTT
TRBJ2-5	many	TRBD1	TRBV11-3	CASRRDRGSLETQYF	TGTGCCAGCAGGCGGGACAGGGGATCTTTAGAGACCCAGTACTTC
TRBJ2-7	-	TRBD2	TRBV28	CASSPIGSGSREQYF	TGTGCCAGCAGTCCCATTGGTAGCGGGAGTCGCGAGCAGTACTTC
TRBJ1-5	few	-	TRBV4-2	CASSQGRGYGQPQHF	TGTGCCAGCAGCCAGGGAAGGGGGTATGGTCAGCCCCAGCATTTT
TRBJ2-3	-	-	TRBV6-1	CASIEGGYSIDTQCF	TGTGCCAGCATCGAGGGGGGGTATAGCATAGATACGCAGTGTTTT
TRBJ1-4	many	-	TRBV5-1	CASSFDGEKLFF	TGCGCCAGCAGCTTTGACGGTGAAAAACTGTTTTTT
TRBJ1-5	-	-	TRBV6-5	CASNYGNFNQPQHF	TGTGCCAGCAATTACGGCAACTTCAATCAGCCCCAGCATTTT
TRBJ1-5	few	-	TRBV6-6	CASTEGGAQPQHF	TGTGCCAGCACCGAAGGGGGGGCCCAGCCCCAGCATTTT
TRBJ1-1	-	-	TRBV7-8	CASSFSPAESTEAFF	TGTGCCAGCAGTTTTTCCCCAGCTGAGAGCACTGAAGCTTTCTTT
TRBJ2-5	-	-	TRBV11-2	CASSGPLTGQETQYF	TGTGCCAGCAGCGGACCACTAACGGGGCAAGAGACCCAGTACTTC
TRBJ2-7	-	-	TRBV10-3	CAISESATAYKQYF	TGTGCCATCAGTGAGTCGGCTACCGCCTACAAGCAGTACTTC